Listed below are T cell receptor beta chains from one sample, sequenced in a study of beta chain features in type 1 diabetes. Some clones are missing from TCRdb's copy, which holds only in-frame ones; the method was immunoSEQ multiplex PCR. The sample holds approximately 150,000 clones, 7% to 10% seen once. Sequencing was performed on central memory CD4+ T cells from blood. The receptors were gathered from a woman aged 18-35 years in good health. Each CDR3 is given without its conserved first and last residue.

v_call cdr3_aa
TRBV5-4 ASSPRTASSYEQY
TRBV7-9 ASSYEDRTTNEQF
TRBV5-1 ASSFGPAGEQETQY
TRBV14 ASSQRRTGTTQY
TRBV6-5 ASSPEGGGYEQY
TRBV30 AWSPRGETQY
TRBV6-1 ASSEARTGGPRF
TRBV10-3 AISARASGRGTDTQY
TRBV10-2 ASRVTGADEKLF
TRBV7-8 ASSARQGGNYGYT
TRBV14 ASSQAGFSSNYGYT
TRBV27 ASSLEGSLYGYT
TRBV7-9 ASSRGAEETQY
TRBV2 ASRYRQTGISPGANVLT
TRBV19 ATRDPPAYNEQF
TRBV19 ASTGQGDYGYT
TRBV10-1 ASSEQGNTEAF
TRBV5-4 ASSQPGDLYTSTDTQY
TRBV5-1 ASSSGAPAGGEAF
TRBV11-2 ASSSRTGGYT
TRBV14 ASRRTGNTEAF
TRBV27 ASSSPRGGRYEQY
TRBV4-3 ASSQDPRHPLYNEQF
TRBV28 ASSSDWDKTNEKLF
TRBV7-2 ASSFLADPQETQY
TRBV11-3 ASSGTGSLQGNYEQY
TRBV18 ASSPRQVSRGQETQY
TRBV9 ASSARDRGFLDTEAF
TRBV11-3 ASSLDQGGSFSYNEQF
TRBV11-2 ASSQGGQETQY
TRBV10-2 ASSSGSRYNEQF
TRBV30 AWSGLKYEQY
TRBV6-1 ASSADRGDTEAF
TRBV6-7 ASPQGQVTQPQH
TRBV4-3 ASRQGRDTGELF
TRBV5-8 ASSFGSENIQY
TRBV10-3 AISTDNNEQY
TRBV19 ASSIDGLAGDNEQF
TRBV5-1 ASSLGDNANYGYT
TRBV4-2 ASSFAGANVLT
TRBV7-8 ASSVGTVQETQY
TRBV27 ASSPRGGGIGDTIY